This TCR beta chain stems from a study of blood T cell repertoires in COVID-19. On the study more broadly: Sites across the United States, Italy and Spain contributed samples from acute and convalescent COVID-19. The cDNA or gDNA used as material had been derived from T cells, B-cell-depleted T cells, or PBMCs.

Enrolled during active infection, Seattle patients were then followed longitudinally. As processed by the authors: The authors estimated nucleated cell counts from reference gene primer amplification. Only in-frame clones appear in the TCRdb table, and some are missing; sequencing was by immunoSEQ multiplex PCR. V, J and clone size reflect that table, while D and trimming were determined from the DNA. This table holds 250,000 to 300,000 clones, 88% found once. V was clipped by 4 bases and J by 1 base; unmatched bases: 6. Germline CDR1 reads KGHDR; CDR2 reads SFDVKD. This CDR3 spans 16 amino acids. This TCR was recovered from a woman in her 30s with COVID-19, enrolled during active disease. The specimen was peripheral blood. V and J are TRBV24-1 and TRBJ2-3; 8 nucleotides align to TRBD1. The chain's CDR3 is CATSDPGQERTDTQYF. CDR3 bases: TGTGCCACCAGTGACCCGGGACAGGAGCGCACAGATACGCAGTATTTT.